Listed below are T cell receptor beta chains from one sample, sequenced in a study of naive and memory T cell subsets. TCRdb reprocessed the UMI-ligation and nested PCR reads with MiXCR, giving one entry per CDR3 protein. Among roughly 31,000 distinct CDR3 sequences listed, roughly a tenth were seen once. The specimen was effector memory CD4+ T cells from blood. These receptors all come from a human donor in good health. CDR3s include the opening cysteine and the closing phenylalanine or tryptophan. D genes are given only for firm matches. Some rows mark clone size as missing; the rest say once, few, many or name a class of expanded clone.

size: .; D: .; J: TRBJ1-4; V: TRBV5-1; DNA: TGCGCCAGCAGCTTGGCCGGGTATGAAAAACTGTTTTTT; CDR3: CASSLAGYEKLFF
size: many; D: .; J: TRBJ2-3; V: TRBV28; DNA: TGTGCCAGCAGGGACCTCGACAGCACAGATACGCAGTATTTT; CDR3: CASRDLDSTDTQYF
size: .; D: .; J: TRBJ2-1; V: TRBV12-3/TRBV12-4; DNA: TGTGCCAGCAGTTATCACAGGGCGGGAAAGTACAATGAGCAGTTCTTC; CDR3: CASSYHRAGKYNEQFF
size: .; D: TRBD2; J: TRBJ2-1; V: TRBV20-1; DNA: TGCAGTGCTAGGGACGGAGGGAGGGACAATGAGCAGTTCTTC; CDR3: CSARDGGRDNEQFF
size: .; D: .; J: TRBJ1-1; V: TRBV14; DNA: TGTGCCAGCAGCACTCATACAGGTTCGATCTTGGGGAATGAAGCTTTCTTT; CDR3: CASSTHTGSILGNEAFF
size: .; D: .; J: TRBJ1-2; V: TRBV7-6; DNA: TGTGCCAGCAGCTTAGTGGGGGCTCCCGCTAACTATGGCTACACCTTC; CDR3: CASSLVGAPANYGYTF
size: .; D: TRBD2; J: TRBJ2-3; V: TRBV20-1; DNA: TGCAGTGCTAGAGATTCACGGGGGGGCCCCCTGGATACGCAGTATTTT; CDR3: CSARDSRGGPLDTQYF
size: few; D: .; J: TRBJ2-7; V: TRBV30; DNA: TGTGCCTGGTCACAGCCCCTGGGGTACGAGCAGTACTTC; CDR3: CAWSQPLGYEQYF
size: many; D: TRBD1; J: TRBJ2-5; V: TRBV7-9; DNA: TGTGCCAGCAGCTCACGACAGGGGTCAGAGACCCAGTACTTC; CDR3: CASSSRQGSETQYF
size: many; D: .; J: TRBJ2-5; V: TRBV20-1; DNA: TGCAGTACCACCGCGACTGGAGGGCGGAAGACCCAGTACTTC; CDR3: CSTTATGGRKTQYF
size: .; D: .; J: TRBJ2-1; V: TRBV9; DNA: TGTGCCAGCAGCGTAGGACCTAACTCCTACAATGAGCAGTTCTTC; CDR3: CASSVGPNSYNEQFF
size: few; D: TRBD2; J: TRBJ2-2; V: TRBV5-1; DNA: TGCGCCAGCAGCTTGGGACTAGCGGACACCGGGGAGCTGTTTTTT; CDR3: CASSLGLADTGELFF
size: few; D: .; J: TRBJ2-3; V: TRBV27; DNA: TGTGCCAGCAGTTTTGGTCAGGGTGGGGCCACAGATACGCAGTATTTT; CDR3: CASSFGQGGATDTQYF
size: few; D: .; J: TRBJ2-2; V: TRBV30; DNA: TGTGCCTGGAGACCTCCGGGACTCCTGAACACCGGGGAGCTGTTTTTT; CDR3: CAWRPPGLLNTGELFF
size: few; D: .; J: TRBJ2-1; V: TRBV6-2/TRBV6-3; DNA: TGTGCCAGCAGTTTAAGGACCGACGAGCAGTTCTTC; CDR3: CASSLRTDEQFF
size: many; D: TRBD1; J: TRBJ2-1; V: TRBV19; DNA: TGTGCCAGTAGTTCGACAGGGGGCGTCTGGGGGTCCTACAATGAGCAGTTCTTC; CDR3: CASSSTGGVWGSYNEQFF
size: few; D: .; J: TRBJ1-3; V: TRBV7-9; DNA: TGTGCCAGCAGCTTAGCGGGGGCACCTGGAAACACCATATATTTT; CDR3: CASSLAGAPGNTIYF
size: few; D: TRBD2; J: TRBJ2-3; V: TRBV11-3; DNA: TGTGCCAGCAGCCAACCTTCAGGGCGGGAGGGCCAGGTATATACAGATACGCAGTATTTT; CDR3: CASSQPSGREGQVYTDTQYF
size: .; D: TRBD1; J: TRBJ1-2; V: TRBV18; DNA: TGTGCCAGCTCACCACCGGGACAGATCGATGGCTACACCTTC; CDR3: CASSPPGQIDGYTF
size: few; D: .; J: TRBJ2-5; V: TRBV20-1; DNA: TGCAGTGCTAGAGATTTGCGACAGGCGGAAGAGACCCAGTACTTC; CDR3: CSARDLRQAEETQYF
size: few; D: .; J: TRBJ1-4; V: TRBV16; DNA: TGTGCCAGCAGCCGGGGGGCCCAGGAAAAACTGTTTTTT; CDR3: CASSRGAQEKLFF
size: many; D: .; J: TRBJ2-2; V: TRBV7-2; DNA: TGTGCCAGCAGCTTTGCGGGCGTGGACACCGGGGAGCTGTTTTTT; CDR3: CASSFAGVDTGELFF
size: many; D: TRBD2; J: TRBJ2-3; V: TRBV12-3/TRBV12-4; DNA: TGTGCCAGCACCAGGGGACTAGCGGGAGATACGCAGTATTTT; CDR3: CASTRGLAGDTQYF
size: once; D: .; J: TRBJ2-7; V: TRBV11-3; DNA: TGTGCCAGCAGCTTAGGGGCTAGCAACGAGCAGTACTTC; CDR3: CASSLGASNEQYF
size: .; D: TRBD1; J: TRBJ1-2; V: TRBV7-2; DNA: TGTGCCAGCAGCTTAAGAGACAGGGGTGACTATGGCTACACCTTC; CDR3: CASSLRDRGDYGYTF
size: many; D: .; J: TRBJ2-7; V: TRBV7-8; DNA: TGTGCCAGCAGCACACGAAGGGACGGACCCTACGAGCAGTACTTC; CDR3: CASSTRRDGPYEQYF
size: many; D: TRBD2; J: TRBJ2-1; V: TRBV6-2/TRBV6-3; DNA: TGTGCCAGCAGGACTATCCCCCAAATACTAGCGGGGTATGACAATGAGCAGTTCTTC; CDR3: CASRTIPQILAGYDNEQFF
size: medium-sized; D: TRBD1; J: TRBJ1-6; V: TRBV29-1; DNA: TGCAGCGTTTCCGGGACAGGGGGCTCACCCCTCCACTTT; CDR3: CSVSGTGGSPLHF
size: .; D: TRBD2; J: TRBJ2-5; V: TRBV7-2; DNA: TGTGCCAGCAGCGAAAGGGGTACTAGCGGGAAAGAGACCCAGTACTTC; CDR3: CASSERGTSGKETQYF
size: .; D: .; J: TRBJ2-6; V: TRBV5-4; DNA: TGTGCCAGCAGCGGAAAAAGGGGTGGTGGGGCCAACGTCCTGACTTTC; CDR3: CASSGKRGGGANVLTF
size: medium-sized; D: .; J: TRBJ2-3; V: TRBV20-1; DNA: TGCAGTGCTAGCCGGGTAGATCCAGATACGCAGTATTTT; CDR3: CSASRVDPDTQYF
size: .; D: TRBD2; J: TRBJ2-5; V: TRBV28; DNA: TGTGCCAGCAGTCTCGGGACTAGCGGGGGCCAAGAGACCCAGTACTTC; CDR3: CASSLGTSGGQETQYF
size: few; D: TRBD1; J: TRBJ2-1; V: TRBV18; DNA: TGTGCCAGCTCATCGGTGGGACAGTATACCTCAAGCTCCTACAATGAGCAGTTCTTC; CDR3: CASSSVGQYTSSSYNEQFF
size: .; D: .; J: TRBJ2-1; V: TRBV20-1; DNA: TGCAGTGCTAGGGGCCCCCGGGGCAATGAGCAGTTCTTC; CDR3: CSARGPRGNEQFF
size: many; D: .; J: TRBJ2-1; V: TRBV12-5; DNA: TGTGCTAGTGGGACAGAAACCTACAATGAGCAGTTCTTC; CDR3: CASGTETYNEQFF
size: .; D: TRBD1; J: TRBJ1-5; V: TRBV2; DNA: TGTGCCAGCAGTCGGACAGGGATCAGCAATCAGCCCCAGCATTTT; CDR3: CASSRTGISNQPQHF
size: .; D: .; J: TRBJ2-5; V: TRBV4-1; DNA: TGCGCCAGCAGCCAAGAGGGGTTCGGGGTCCAAGAGACCCAGTACTTC; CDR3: CASSQEGFGVQETQYF
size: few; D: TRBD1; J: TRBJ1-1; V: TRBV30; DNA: TGTGCCTTCGGACAGGGGTTGAACACTGAAGCTTTCTTT; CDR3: CAFGQGLNTEAFF
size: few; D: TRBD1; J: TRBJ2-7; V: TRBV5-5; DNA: TGTGCCAGCAGCACGCAACAGGGGACGTCAAGGGTCGAGCAGTACTTC; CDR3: CASSTQQGTSRVEQYF
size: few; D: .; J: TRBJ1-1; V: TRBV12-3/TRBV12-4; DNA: TGTGCCAGCAGTTTAGCACAGCGTGGGACTGAAGCTTTCTTT; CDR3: CASSLAQRGTEAFF
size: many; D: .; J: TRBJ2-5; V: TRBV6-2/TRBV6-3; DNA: TGTGCCAGCAGCGACCCTTCAGAGACCCAGTACTTC; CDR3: CASSDPSETQYF
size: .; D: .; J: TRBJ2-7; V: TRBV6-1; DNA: TGTGCCAGCAGTTCCTGGACATCGCCCTACGAGCAGTACTTC; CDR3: CASSSWTSPYEQYF
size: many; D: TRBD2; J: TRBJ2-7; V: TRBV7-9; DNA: TGTGCCAGCAGCTCTGCTAGCGGGAGTTACGAGCAGTACTTC; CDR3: CASSSASGSYEQYF
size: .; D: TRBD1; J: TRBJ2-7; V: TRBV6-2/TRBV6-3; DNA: TGTGCCAGTGAACAGGGGGATTCCTACGAGCAGTACTTC; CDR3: CASEQGDSYEQYF
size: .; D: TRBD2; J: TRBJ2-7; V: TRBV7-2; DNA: TGTGCCAGCAGCTTGTCCTTCCTTCGCGGGAGGGCATCGGGCGAGCAGTACTTC; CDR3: CASSLSFLRGRASGEQYF